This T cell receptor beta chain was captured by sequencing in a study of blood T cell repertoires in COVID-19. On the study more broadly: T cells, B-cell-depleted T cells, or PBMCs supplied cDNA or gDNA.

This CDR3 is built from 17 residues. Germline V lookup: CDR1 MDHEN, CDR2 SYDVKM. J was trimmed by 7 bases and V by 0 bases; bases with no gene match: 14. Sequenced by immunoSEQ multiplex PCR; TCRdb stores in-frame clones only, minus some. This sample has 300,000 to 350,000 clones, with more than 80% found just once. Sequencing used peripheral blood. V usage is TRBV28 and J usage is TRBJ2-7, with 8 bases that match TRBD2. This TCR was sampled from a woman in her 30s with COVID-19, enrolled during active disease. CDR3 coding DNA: TGTGCCAGCAGTTTATGGGAAGCCGGGACTAGTACGCGGGAGCAGTACTTC. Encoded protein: CASSLWEAGTSTREQYF.